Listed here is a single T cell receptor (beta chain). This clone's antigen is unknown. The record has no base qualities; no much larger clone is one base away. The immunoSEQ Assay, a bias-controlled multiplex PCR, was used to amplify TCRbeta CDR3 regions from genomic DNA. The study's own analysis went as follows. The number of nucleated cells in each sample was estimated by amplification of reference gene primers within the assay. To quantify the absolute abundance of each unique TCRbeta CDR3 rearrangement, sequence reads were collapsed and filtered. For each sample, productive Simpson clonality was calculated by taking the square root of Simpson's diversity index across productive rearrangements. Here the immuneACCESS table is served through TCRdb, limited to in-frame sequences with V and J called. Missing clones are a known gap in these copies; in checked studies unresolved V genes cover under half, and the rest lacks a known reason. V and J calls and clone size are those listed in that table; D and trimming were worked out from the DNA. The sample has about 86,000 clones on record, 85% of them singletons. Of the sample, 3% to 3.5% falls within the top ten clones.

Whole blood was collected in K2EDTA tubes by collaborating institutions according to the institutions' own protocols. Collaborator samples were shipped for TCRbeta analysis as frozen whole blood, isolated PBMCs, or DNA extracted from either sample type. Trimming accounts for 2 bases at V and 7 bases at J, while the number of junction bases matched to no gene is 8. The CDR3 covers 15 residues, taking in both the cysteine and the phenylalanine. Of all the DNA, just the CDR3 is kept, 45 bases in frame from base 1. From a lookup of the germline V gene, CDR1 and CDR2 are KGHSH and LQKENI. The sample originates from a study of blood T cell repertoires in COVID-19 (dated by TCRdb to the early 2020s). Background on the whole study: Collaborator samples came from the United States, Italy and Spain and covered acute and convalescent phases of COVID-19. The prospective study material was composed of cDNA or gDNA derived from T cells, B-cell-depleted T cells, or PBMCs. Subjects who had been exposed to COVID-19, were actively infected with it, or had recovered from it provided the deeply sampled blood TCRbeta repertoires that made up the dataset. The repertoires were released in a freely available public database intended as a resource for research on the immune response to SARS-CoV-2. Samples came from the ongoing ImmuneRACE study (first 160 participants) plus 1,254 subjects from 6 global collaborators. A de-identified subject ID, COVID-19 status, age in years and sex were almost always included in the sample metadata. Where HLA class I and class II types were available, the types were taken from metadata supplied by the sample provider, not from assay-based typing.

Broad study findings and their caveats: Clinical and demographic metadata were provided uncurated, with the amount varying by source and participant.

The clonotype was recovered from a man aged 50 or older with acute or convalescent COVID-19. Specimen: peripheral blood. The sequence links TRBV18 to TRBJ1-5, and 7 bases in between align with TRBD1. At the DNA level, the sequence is TGTGCCAGCTCACCAGGTCAGGGGGTACAGCAGCCCCAGCATTTT. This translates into CASSPGQGVQQPQHF.